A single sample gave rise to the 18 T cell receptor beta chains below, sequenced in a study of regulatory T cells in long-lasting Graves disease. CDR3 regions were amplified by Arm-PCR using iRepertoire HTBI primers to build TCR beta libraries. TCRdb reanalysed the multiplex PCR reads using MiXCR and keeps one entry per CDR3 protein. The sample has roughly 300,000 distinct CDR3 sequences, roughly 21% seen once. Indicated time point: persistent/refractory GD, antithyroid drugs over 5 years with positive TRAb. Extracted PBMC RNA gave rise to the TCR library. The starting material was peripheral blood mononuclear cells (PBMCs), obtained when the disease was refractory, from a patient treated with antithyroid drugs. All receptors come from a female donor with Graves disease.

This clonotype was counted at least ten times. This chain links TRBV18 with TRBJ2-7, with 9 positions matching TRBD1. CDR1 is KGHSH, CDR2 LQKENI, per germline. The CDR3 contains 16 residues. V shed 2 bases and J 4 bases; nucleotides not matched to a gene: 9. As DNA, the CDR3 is TGTGCCAGCTCACCATTCGGGACAGGGCTACCTTACGAGCAGTACTTC. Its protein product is CASSPFGTGLPYEQYF.

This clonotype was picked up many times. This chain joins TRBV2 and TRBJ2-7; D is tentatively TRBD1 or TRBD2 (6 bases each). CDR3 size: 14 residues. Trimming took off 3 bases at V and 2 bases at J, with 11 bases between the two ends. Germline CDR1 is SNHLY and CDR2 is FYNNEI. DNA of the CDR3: TGTGCCAGCAGTGATACAAGGGGGGCCTACGAGCAGTACTTC. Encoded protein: CASSDTRGAYEQYF.

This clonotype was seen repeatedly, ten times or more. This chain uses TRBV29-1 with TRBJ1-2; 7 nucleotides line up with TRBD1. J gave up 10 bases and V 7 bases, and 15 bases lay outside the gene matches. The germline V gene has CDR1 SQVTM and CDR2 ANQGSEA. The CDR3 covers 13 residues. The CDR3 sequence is CSARGTGAGDYTF. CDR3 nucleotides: TGCAGCGCCCGAGGTACAGGGGCAGGGGACTACACCTTC.

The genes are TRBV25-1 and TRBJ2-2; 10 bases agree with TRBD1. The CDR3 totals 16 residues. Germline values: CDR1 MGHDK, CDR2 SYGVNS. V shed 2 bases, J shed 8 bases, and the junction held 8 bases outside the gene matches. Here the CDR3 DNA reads TGTGCCAGCAGTGAAGCCGGGACAGGGGAAACAGGGGAGCTGTTTTTT. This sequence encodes CASSEAGTGETGELFF.

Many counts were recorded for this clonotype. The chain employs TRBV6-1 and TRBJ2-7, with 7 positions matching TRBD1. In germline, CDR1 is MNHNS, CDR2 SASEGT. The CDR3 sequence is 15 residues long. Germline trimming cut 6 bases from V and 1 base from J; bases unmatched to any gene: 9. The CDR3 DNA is TGTGCCAGCAGCGCCGCCGGGACAGAGTCCTACGAGCAGTACTTC. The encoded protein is CASSAAGTESYEQYF.

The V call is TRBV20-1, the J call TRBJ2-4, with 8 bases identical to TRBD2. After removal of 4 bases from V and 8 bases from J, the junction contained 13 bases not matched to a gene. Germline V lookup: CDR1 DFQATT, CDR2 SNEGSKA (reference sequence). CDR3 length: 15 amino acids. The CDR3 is CSAMGGADGGDIQYF. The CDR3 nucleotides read TGCAGTGCTATGGGAGGGGCGGACGGGGGGGACATTCAGTACTTC.

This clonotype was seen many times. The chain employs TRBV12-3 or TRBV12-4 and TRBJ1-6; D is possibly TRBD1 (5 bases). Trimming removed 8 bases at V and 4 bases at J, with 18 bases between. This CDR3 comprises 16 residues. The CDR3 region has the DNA TGTGCCAGCCGAAATATGGACAATGAGTATAATTCACCCCTCCACTTT. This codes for CASRNMDNEYNSPLHF.

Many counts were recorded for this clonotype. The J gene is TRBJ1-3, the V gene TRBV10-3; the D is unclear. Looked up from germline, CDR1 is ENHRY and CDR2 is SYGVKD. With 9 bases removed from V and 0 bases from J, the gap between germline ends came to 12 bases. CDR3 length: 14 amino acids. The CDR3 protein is CAIHGHGSGNTIYF. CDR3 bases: TGTGCCATTCACGGGCATGGCTCTGGAAACACCATATATTTT.

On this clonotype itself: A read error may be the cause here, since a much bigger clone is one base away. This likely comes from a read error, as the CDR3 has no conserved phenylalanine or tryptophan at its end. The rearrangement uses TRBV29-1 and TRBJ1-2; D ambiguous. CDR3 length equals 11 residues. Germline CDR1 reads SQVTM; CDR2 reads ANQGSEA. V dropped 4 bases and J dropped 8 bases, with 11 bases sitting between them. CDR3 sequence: CSVVDGSGYTS. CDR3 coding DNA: TGCAGCGTTGTTGACGGGAGCGGCTACACCTCC.

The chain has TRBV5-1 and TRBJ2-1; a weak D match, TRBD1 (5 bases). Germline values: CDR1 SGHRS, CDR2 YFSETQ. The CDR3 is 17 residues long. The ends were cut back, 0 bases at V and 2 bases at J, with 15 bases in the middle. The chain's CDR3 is CASSLAVDSPAYNEQFF. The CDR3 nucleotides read TGCGCCAGCAGCTTGGCCGTTGACAGTCCGGCCTACAATGAGCAGTTCTTC.

CDR3 coding DNA: TGCGCCAGCAGCCAAGATCCAGGGGGAAGTTGGCCCCAGCATTTT. Amino acid sequence: CASSQDPGGSWPQHF. The V call is TRBV4-1, the J call TRBJ1-5, with 7 positions matching TRBD1. The length of the CDR3 is 15 residues. The germline gives CDR1 MGHRA, CDR2 YSYEKL. V dropped 0 bases and J dropped 9; count of bases not matched to a gene: 8.

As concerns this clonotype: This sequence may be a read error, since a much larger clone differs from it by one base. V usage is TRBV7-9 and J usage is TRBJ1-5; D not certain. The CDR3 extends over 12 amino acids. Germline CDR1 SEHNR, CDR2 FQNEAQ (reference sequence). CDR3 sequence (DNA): TGTGCCAGCAGTTACGGCAATCGGCCCCAGCATTTT. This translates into CASSYGNRPQHF.

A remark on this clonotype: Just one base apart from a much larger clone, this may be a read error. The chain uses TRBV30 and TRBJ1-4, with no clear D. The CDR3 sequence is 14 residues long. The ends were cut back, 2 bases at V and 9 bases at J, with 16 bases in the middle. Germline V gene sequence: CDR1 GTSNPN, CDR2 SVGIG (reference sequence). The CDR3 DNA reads TGTGCCTGGAGTCAGGTCCCATGGAGCAAAAAACTGTTTTTT. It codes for CAWSQVPWSKKLFF.

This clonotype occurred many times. Written as DNA, the CDR3 is TGCGCCAGCAGCTTGGAAGCAGCTTCCTATGGCTACACCTTC. This sequence encodes CASSLEAASYGYTF. The chain combines TRBV5-1 with TRBJ1-2; no reliable D call. This CDR3 is built from 14 residues. Germline V lookup: CDR1 SGHRS, CDR2 YFSETQ. The V end lost 0 bases, the J end lost 4 bases, and 10 bases lay between the germline ends. The variable domain in full, completed from reference TRBV5-1 and TRBJ1-2, reads KAGVTQTPRYLIKTRGQQVTLSCSPISGHRSVSWYQQTPGQGLQFLFEYFSETQRNKGNFPGRFSGRQFSNSRSEMNVSTLELGDSALYLCASSLEAASYGYTFGSGTRLTVV.

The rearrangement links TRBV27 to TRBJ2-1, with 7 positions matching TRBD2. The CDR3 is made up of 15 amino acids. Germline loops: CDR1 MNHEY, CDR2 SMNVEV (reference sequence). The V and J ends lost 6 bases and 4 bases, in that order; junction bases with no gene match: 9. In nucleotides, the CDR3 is TGTGCCAGCAGCCCCCGGGACTATCGGTACAATGAGCAGTTCTTC. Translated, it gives CASSPRDYRYNEQFF.

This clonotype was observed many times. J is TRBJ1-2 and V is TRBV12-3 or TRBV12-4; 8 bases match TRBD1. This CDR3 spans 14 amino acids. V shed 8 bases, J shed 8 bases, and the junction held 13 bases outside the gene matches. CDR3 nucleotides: TGTGCCAGCGCCCGGGGCTACCGGACAGGGGGCTACACCTTC. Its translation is CASARGYRTGGYTF.

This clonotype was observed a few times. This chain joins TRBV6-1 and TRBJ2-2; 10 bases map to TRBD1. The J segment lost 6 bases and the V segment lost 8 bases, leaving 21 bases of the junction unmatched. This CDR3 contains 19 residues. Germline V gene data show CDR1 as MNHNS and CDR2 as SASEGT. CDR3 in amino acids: CASGTLSIGTGEAAGELFF. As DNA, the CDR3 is TGTGCCAGCGGAACCCTTTCAATCGGGACAGGGGAAGCAGCCGGGGAGCTGTTTTTT.

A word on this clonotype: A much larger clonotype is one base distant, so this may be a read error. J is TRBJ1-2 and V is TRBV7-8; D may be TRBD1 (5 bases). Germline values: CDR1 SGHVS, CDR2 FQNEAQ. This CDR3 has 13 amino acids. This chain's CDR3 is CVSSVGTVYGYTF. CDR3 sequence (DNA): TGTGTCAGCAGCGTAGGGACGGTGTATGGCTACACCTTC.